This is a list of T cell receptor beta chains from one sample in a study of Ad26.COV2.S vaccination and SARS-CoV-2 variants. The repertoire was sequenced with immunoSEQ multiplex PCR; TCRdb's copy has only in-frame clones and lacks some. The repertoire includes some 480,000 clones, 87% of them detected once, and roughly 13% sits in the top ten. The material sequenced was peripheral blood, taken in a trial of Ad26.COV2.S vaccine versus placebo. These TCRs come from a person between 18 and 60 years old who received the Ad26.COV2.S COVID-19 vaccine or a placebo. Each CDR3 is given with its conserved first and last residue. A D gene is named only where the DNA matches it firmly. Rows give clone size only sometimes, using once, few, many, or a class for an expanded clone.

CATSRDLVEDYSYEQYF	TGTGCCACCAGCAGAGATCTCGTGGAGGATTACTCCTACGAGCAGTACTTC	once	TRBJ2-7	TRBV15	-
CASSPRSGSGSYNEQFF	TGTGCCAGCTCCCCCAGGAGCGGGAGTGGGTCCTACAATGAGCAGTTCTTC	-	TRBJ2-1	TRBV18	TRBD2
CASSPREGAYEQYF	TGCGCCAGCAGCCCAAGGGAAGGAGCCTACGAGCAGTACTTC	-	TRBJ2-7	TRBV4-1	-
CASSRDMIMNTEAFF	TGCGCCAGCAGCCGGGACATGATAATGAACACTGAAGCTTTCTTT	-	TRBJ1-1	TRBV5-1	-
CASSPVNTGELFF	TGCGCCAGCAGCCCGGTCAACACCGGGGAGCTGTTTTTT	-	TRBJ2-2	TRBV5-1	-
CASSPPGGERYF	TGTGCCAGCTCACCACCCGGGGGGGAACGGTACTTC	-	TRBJ2-4	TRBV18	TRBD2
CGSTGIHYEQYF	TGTGGTTCGACAGGCATTCACTACGAGCAGTACTTC	-	TRBJ2-7	TRBV19	-
CASSGYRVSGANVLTF	TGTGCCAGCAGCGGGTACAGGGTGTCGGGGGCCAACGTCCTGACTTTC	-	TRBJ2-6	TRBV5-4	-
CASRFSDSNQPQHF	TGTGCCAGCAGGTTCAGTGATAGCAATCAGCCCCAGCATTTT	-	TRBJ1-5	TRBV2	-
CASKGFEDSYEQYF	TGTGCCAGCAAAGGTTTCGAGGACTCCTACGAGCAGTACTTC	-	TRBJ2-7	TRBV27	-
CASSVGPGVNEQYF	TGTGCCAGCAGCGTTGGTCCGGGGGTCAACGAGCAGTACTTC	-	TRBJ2-7	TRBV9	-
CATSRGPPGQPQHF	TGTGCCACCAGCAGGGGGCCCCCTGGTCAGCCCCAGCATTTT	-	TRBJ1-5	TRBV15	-
CASSSREGASEQYF	TGTGCCAGCAGCTCAAGGGAGGGGGCCTCCGAGCAGTACTTC	-	TRBJ2-7	TRBV21-1	-
CAISESGSGSDTQYF	TGTGCCATCAGTGAGTCTGGTAGCGGGAGCGATACGCAGTATTTT	-	TRBJ2-3	TRBV10-3	TRBD2
CAIAGTSGRGYEQFF	TGTGCCATCGCCGGGACTAGCGGGAGAGGGTATGAGCAGTTCTTC	once	TRBJ2-1	TRBV10-3	TRBD2
CASSPSQGLGAFF	TGTGCCAGCTCACCGTCACAGGGTTTGGGAGCTTTCTTT	-	TRBJ1-1	TRBV18	-
CASSPTQNYEQYF	TGTGCCAGCTCACCAACACAAAACTACGAGCAGTACTTC	few	TRBJ2-7	TRBV18	-
CASSVGGPGNTIYF	TGTGCCAGCAGCGTAGGCGGGCCTGGAAACACCATATATTTT	-	TRBJ1-3	TRBV9	-
CASSGSGMNTEAFF	TGTGCCAGCAGTGGCAGTGGGATGAACACTGAAGCTTTCTTT	-	TRBJ1-1	TRBV7-8	-
CASSWKRAYEQYF	TGTGCCAGCAGTTGGAAAAGAGCCTACGAGCAGTACTTC	once	TRBJ2-7	TRBV27	-
CASIRDRGSDGYTF	TGTGCCAGCATACGGGACAGGGGGTCGGATGGCTACACCTTC	-	TRBJ1-2	TRBV6-6	TRBD1
CASSPIMNTEAFF	TGTGCCAGCAGCCCCATAATGAACACTGAAGCTTTCTTT	few	TRBJ1-1	TRBV3-1/TRBV3-2	-